This T cell receptor (beta chain) was captured by sequencing in a study of blood T cell repertoires in COVID-19. In the study's own analysis: Nucleated cell number was recorded as an estimate derived from reference gene primer amplification. Sequencing was performed with immunoSEQ multiplex PCR; in TCRdb, only in-frame clones are kept and a portion is missing. That table furnishes V, J and clone size, whereas the DNA furnished D and trimming. The sample holds some 13,000 clones, about 93% seen once. With 1 base removed from V and 7 bases from J, the gap between germline ends came to 11 bases. CDR3 length equals 14 residues. Germline CDR1 reads LGHNA; CDR2 reads YSLEER.

This sequence originates from an older woman with active COVID-19. This rearrangement joins TRBV4-3 to TRBJ1-3; D gene uncertain. Sequenced input: peripheral blood. The CDR3 region is CASSQVLAGNTIYF. CDR3 coding DNA: TGCGCCAGCAGCCAAGTTTTAGCGGGGAACACCATATATTTT.